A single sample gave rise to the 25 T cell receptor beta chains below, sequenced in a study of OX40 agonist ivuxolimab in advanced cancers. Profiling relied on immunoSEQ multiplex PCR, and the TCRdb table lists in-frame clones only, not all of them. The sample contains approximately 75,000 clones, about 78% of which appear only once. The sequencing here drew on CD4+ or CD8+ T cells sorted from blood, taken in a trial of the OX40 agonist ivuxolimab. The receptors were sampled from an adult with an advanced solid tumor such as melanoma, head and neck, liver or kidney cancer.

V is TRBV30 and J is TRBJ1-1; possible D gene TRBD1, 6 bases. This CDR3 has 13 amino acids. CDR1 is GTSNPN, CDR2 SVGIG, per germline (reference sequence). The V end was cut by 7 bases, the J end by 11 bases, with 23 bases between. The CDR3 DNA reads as TGTGCCTCCCGACCCTTAACAGGGTTCTGGGCTTTCTTT. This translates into CASRPLTGFWAFF. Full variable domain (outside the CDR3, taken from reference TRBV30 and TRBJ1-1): SQTIHQWPATLVQPVGSPLSLECTVEGTSNPNLYWYRQAAGRGLQLLFYSVGIGQISSEVPQNLSASRPQDRQFILSSKKLLLSDSGFYLCASRPLTGFWAFFGQGTRLTVV.

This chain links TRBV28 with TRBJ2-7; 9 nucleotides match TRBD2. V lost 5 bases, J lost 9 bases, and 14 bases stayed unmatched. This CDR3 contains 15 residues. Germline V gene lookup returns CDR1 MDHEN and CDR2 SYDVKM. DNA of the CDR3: TGTGCCAGCAGTCCCGCGGGCGGGAGGGTTGGCGCGCAGTACTTC. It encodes CASSPAGGRVGAQYF.

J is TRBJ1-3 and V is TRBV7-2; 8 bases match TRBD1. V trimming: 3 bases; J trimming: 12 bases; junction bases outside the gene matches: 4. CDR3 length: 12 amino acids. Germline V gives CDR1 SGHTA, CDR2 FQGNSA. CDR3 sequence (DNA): TGTGCCAGCAGCTTCGGACAGGGTCTCATATATTTT. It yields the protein CASSFGQGLIYF.

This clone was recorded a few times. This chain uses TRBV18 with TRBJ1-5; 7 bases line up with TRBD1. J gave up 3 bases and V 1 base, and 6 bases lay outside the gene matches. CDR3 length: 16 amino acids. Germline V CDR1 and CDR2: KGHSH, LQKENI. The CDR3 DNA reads TGTGCCAGCTCACCACAGGGGGCTGGGTACAATCAGCCCCAGCATTTT. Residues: CASSPQGAGYNQPQHF.

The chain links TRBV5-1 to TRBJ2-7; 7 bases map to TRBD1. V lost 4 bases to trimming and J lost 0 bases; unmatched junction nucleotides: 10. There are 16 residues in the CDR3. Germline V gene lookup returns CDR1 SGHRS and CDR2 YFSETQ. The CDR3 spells CASSPQAAGGSYEQYF. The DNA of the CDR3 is TGCGCCAGCAGCCCCCAGGCCGCAGGGGGCTCCTACGAGCAGTACTTC.

CDR3 protein: CASSLNTEAFF. For the CDR3, the DNA is TGTGCCAGCAGCCTAAACACTGAAGCTTTCTTT. The chain employs TRBV7-2 and TRBJ1-1; D is unresolved. CDR1 is SGHTA and CDR2 is FQGNSA in the germline V gene. Trimming pared 5 bases from V and 2 bases from J, leaving 3 bases between. The CDR3 runs 11 residues.

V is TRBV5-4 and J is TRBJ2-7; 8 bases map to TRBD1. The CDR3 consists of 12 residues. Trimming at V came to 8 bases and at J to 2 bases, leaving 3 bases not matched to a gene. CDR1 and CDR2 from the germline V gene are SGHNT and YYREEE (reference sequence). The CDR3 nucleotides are TGTGCCAGTGGGACAGGAGCCTACGAGCAGTACTTC. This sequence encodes CASGTGAYEQYF.

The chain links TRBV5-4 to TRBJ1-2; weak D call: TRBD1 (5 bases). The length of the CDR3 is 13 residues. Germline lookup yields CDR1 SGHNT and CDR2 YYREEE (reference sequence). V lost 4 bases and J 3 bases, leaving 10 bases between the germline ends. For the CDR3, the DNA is TGTGCCAGCAGCAGGGACCCGGACTATGGCTACACCTTC. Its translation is CASSRDPDYGYTF.

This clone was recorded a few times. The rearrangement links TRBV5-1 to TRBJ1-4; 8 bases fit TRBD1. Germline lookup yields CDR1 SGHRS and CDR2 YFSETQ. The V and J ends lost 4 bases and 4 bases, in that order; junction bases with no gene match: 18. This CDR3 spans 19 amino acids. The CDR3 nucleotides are TGCGCCAGCAGCCCCACTACTGGGAGCAGGGGGCGGGGTAATGAAAAACTGTTTTTT. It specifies CASSPTTGSRGRGNEKLFF. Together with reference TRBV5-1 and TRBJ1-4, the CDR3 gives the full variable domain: KAGVTQTPRYLIKTRGQQVTLSCSPISGHRSVSWYQQTPGQGLQFLFEYFSETQRNKGNFPGRFSGRQFSNSRSEMNVSTLELGDSALYLCASSPTTGSRGRGNEKLFFGSGTQLSVL.

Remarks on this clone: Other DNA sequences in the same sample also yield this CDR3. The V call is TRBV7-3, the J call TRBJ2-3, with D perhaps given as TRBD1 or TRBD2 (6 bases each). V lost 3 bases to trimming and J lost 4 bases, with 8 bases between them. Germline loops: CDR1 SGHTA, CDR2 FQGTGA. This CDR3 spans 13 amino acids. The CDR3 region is CASSLGGPDTQYF. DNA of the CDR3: TGTGCCAGCAGCTTGGGGGGCCCAGATACGCAGTATTTT.

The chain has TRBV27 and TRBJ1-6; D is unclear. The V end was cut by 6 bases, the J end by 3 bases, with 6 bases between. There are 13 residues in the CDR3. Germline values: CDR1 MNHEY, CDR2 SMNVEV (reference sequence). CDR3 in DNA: TGTGCCAGCAGGATTGGCTATAATTCACCCCTCCACTTT. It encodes CASRIGYNSPLHF.

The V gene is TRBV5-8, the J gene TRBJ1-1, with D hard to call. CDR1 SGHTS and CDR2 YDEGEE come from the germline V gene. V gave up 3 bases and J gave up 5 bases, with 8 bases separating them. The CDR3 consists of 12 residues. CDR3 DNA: TGTGCCAGCAGCTCCCCCATAACTGAAGCTTTCTTT. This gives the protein CASSSPITEAFF.

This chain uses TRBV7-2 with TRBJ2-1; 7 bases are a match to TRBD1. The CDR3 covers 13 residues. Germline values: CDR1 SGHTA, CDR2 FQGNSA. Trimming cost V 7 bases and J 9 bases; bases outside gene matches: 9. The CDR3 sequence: CASKARQGFEQFF. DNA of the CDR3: TGTGCCAGCAAGGCCCGACAGGGATTTGAGCAGTTCTTC.

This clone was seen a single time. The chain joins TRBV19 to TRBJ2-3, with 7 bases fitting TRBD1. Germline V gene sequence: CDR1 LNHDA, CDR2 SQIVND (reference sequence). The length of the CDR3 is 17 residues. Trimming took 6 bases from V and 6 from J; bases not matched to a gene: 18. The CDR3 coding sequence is TGTGCCAGTAGCTCCCCTCCAGGGACAGTTGCGCGGGATACGCAGTATTTT. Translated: CASSSPPGTVARDTQYF.

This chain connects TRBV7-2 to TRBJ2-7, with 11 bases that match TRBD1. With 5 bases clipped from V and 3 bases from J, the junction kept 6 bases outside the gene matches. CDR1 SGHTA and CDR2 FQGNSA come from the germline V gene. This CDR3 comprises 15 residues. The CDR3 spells CASSRGGTGGYEQYF. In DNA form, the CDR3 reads TGTGCCAGCAGCAGAGGGGGGACAGGGGGCTACGAGCAGTACTTC.

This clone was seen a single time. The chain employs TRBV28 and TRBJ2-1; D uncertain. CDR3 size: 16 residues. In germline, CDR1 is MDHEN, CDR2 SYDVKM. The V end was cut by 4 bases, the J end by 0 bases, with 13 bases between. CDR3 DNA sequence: TGTGCCAGCAGTTCGTCATCCACGGACTCCTACAATGAGCAGTTCTTC. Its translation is CASSSSSTDSYNEQFF. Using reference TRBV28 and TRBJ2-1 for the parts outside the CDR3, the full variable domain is DVKVTQSSRYLVKRTGEKVFLECVQDMDHENMFWYRQDPGLGLRLIYFSYDVKMKEKGDIPEGYSVSREKKERFSLILESASTNQTSMYLCASSSSSTDSYNEQFFGPGTRLTVL.

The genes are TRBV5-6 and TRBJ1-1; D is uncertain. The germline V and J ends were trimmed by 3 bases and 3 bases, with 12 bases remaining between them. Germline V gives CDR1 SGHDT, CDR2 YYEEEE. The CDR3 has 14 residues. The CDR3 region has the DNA TGTGCCAGCAGCTCTGAGGAGATGGACACTGAAGCTTTCTTT. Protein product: CASSSEEMDTEAFF.

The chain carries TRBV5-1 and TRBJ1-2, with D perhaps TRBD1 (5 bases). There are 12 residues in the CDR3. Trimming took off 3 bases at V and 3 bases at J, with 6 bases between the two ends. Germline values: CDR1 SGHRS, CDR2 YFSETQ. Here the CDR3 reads CASSSTDYGYTF. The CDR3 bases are TGCGCCAGCAGCTCGACAGACTATGGCTACACCTTC.

In nucleotides, the CDR3 is TGTGCCAGCAGTGAAGCGCGGTATACGCAGTATTTT. Translated, it gives CASSEARYTQYF. This sequence joins TRBV2 and TRBJ2-3; D call uncertain. Germline values: CDR1 SNHLY, CDR2 FYNNEI. The CDR3 runs 12 residues. V lost 0 bases and J lost 7, with 5 bases in between.

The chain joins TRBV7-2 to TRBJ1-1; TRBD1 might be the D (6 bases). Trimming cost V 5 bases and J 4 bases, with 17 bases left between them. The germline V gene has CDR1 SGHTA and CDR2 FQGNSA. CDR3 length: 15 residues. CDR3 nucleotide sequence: TGTGCCAGCAGCCCCCACCAGGGGCGGGGCACTGAAGCTTTCTTT. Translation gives CASSPHQGRGTEAFF.

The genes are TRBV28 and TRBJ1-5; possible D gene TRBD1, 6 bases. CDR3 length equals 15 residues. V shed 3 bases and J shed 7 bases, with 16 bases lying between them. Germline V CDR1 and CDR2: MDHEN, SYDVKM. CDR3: CASSFAGGQGQPQHF. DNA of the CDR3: TGTGCCAGCAGTTTTGCGGGGGGCCAAGGGCAGCCCCAGCATTTT.

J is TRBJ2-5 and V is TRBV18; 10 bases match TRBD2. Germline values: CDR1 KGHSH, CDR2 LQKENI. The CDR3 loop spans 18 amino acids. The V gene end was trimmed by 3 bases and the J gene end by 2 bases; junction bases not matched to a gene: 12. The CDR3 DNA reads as TGTGCCAGCTCACCGAGCTGGATCGGGACTAGCGATCAAGAGACCCAGTACTTC. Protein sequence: CASSPSWIGTSDQETQYF.

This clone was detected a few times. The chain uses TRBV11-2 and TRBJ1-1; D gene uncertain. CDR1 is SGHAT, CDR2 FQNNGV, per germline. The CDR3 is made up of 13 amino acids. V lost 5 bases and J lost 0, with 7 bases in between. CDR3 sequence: CASSLFVNTEAFF. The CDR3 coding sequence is TGTGCCAGCAGCCTCTTCGTGAACACTGAAGCTTTCTTT.

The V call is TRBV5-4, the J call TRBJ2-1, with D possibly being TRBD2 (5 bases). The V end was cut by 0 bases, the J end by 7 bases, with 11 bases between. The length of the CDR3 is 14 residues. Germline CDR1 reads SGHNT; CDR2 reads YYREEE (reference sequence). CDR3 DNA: TGTGCCAGCAGCTTGGTAGCGACGCGAAATGAGCAGTTCTTC. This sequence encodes CASSLVATRNEQFF.

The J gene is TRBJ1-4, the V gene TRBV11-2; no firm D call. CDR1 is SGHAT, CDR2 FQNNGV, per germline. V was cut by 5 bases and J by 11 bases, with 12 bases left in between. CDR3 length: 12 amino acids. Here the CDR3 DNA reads TGTGCCAGCAGCCCCCCTAGACTCAAACTGTTTTTT. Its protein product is CASSPPRLKLFF.